The TCR beta chain described here comes from a study of blood T cells in healthy people across ages. Study-level information: Every two T cells gave about one barcoded beta molecule via template switching.

Together with a sample-barcoded 5' primer, a J-beta primer mix was included in a second PCR lasting about 6 to 11 cycles. TCRdb processed the 5' RACE reads anew with MiXCR; each CDR3 protein has one entry. The data show about 1.5 million distinct CDR3 sequences, 35% to 45% seen once. Sequencing used blood. This TCR was sampled from a woman aged 18-29 years in good health.

The chain's CDR3 is CSAQTGGSYEQYF. The CDR3 coding sequence is TGCAGCGCCCAGACAGGGGGCTCCTACGAGCAGTACTTC. The J gene is TRBJ2-7, the V gene TRBV29-1, with 9 bases aligning to TRBD1. The CDR3 runs to 13 residues. Germline assignment: CDR1 SQVTM and CDR2 ANQGSEA. Trimming at V came to 7 bases and at J to 0 bases, leaving 4 bases not matched to a gene.